The sequence of this T cell receptor (beta chain) was determined in a study of CD8+CD57+ T cells in acquired aplastic anemia. Looking at the study overall: Recorded DNA amounts for sorted CD4+ and CD8+ cells had an average of 3.2 ug.

Study-wide points: Patients had roughly 30 CD8+ CDR3 sequences in common with controls (the shared set).

An expansion of CD8+CD57+ cells by flow cytometry had been shown in patients chosen for sequencing. The germline V and J ends were trimmed by 4 bases and 2 bases, with 13 bases remaining between them. Looked up from germline, CDR1 is WNHNN and CDR2 is SYGVQD (reference sequence). CDR3 size: 15 residues. Researchers used genomic DNA as the template to profile TCR beta VDJ and CDR3. From the reads, TCRdb called clonotypes with MiXCR, one entry per CDR3 protein. The sample shows about 220,000 distinct CDR3 sequences, around half of them seen only once. About this clonotype itself: The antigen is not known.

The clonotype was recovered from a human donor with aplastic anemia. What was sequenced was sorted CD4+, CD8+, or CD8+CD57+ T cells (not recorded which) from PBMCs. The V gene is TRBV10-1, the J gene TRBJ2-3; weak D call: TRBD2 (5 bases). The CDR3 sequence is CASSASADHTDTQYF. The CDR3 nucleotides read TGCGCCAGCAGTGCCTCAGCGGATCACACAGATACGCAGTATTTT.